The 20 T cell receptor beta chains below come from one sample, sequenced in a study of blood T cell repertoires in COVID-19. The assay was immunoSEQ multiplex PCR, and TCRdb's table has in-frame clones only and misses some. Of 100,000 to 150,000 clones listed, less than 80% are singletons. Sequencing was carried out using peripheral blood. These receptors originate from a man aged 45-65 years with acute or convalescent COVID-19.

This clone turned up a few times. CDR3 amino acids: CASSQATGRTSGNTIYF. The CDR3 coding sequence is TGCGCCAGCAGCCAAGCTACCGGGAGAACTTCTGGAAACACCATATATTTT. The rearrangement links TRBV4-1 to TRBJ1-3; D is uncertain. Per the germline V gene, CDR1 is MGHRA and CDR2 is YSYEKL. The CDR3 has 17 amino acids. V lost 1 base and J lost 1, with 14 bases in between.

The CDR3 coding sequence is TGCGCCAGCAGCGACAGGTCTGCCGCAATAGACACTGAAGCTTTCTTT. It encodes CASSDRSAAIDTEAFF. The chain employs TRBV10-2 and TRBJ1-1, with D perhaps matching TRBD1 (6 bases). V lost 6 bases to trimming and J lost 3 bases, with 20 bases between them. Looked up from germline, CDR1 is WSHSY and CDR2 is SAAADI. The CDR3 has 16 residues.

This clone was counted a single time. This rearrangement joins TRBV18 to TRBJ1-5; D is perhaps TRBD1 (6 bases). Germline loops: CDR1 KGHSH, CDR2 LQKENI. This CDR3 region has 14 residues. V dropped 5 bases and J dropped 2 bases, with 10 bases sitting between them. In nucleotides, the CDR3 is TGTGCCAGCTCAGGGGGCGCGGGCAATCAGCCCCAGCATTTT. It yields the protein CASSGGAGNQPQHF. The variable domain in full, completed from reference TRBV18 and TRBJ1-5, reads NAGVMQNPRHLVRRRGQEARLRCSPMKGHSHVYWYRQLPEEGLKFMVYLQKENIIDESGMPKERFSAEFPKEGPSILRIQQVVRGDSAAYFCASSGGAGNQPQHFGDGTRLSIL.

The chain is built from TRBV5-1 and TRBJ2-1; the D is unclear. This CDR3 region has 17 residues. CDR1 SGHRS and CDR2 YFSETQ come from the germline V gene. The V end was cut by 0 bases, the J end by 0 bases, with 13 bases between. The CDR3, as DNA: TGCGCCAGCAGCTTGGTGGGCAGCCGCAGCTCCTACAATGAGCAGTTCTTC. This gives the protein CASSLVGSRSSYNEQFF.

The V gene is TRBV13, the J gene TRBJ2-3; 8 bases fit TRBD2. The ends lost 5 bases at V and 4 bases at J; junction bases unmatched: 8. Germline lookup yields CDR1 PRHDT and CDR2 FYEKMQ (reference sequence). CDR3 length equals 15 residues. The DNA of the CDR3 is TGTGCCAGCAGCGCTATCGGGGGGGCGGCAGATACGCAGTATTTT. Its translation is CASSAIGGAADTQYF. The whole variable domain, remainder taken from reference TRBV13 and TRBJ2-3, is AAGVIQSPRHLIKEKRETATLKCYPIPRHDTVYWYQQGPGQDPQFLISFYEKMQSDKGSIPDRFSAQQFSDYHSELNMSSLELGDSALYFCASSAIGGAADTQYFGPGTRLTVL.

In its sample, this clone was seen once. This chain connects TRBV5-5 to TRBJ2-2, with TRBD1 matching over 10 bases. Germline V CDR1 and CDR2: SGHKS, YYEKEE (reference sequence). This CDR3 has 17 residues. J lost 5 bases, V lost 0 bases, and 7 bases had no gene match. Here the CDR3 DNA reads TGTGCCAGCAGCTTGGAGGGACAGGGGACTAAAACCGGGGAGCTGTTTTTT. This sequence encodes CASSLEGQGTKTGELFF.

The V gene is TRBV20-1, the J gene TRBJ2-7; possibly TRBD1 for D (6 bases). V lost 6 bases, J lost 6 bases, and 12 bases lay in between. Germline lookup yields CDR1 DFQATT and CDR2 SNEGSKA (reference sequence). CDR3 size: 11 residues. The CDR3 protein is CSASTQGEQYF. The CDR3 nucleotides are TGCAGTGCCTCAACACAGGGCGAGCAGTACTTC.

The chain combines TRBV2 with TRBJ1-3; D uncertain. Germline CDR1 and CDR2: SNHLY and FYNNEI. The CDR3 length is 15 residues. V was shortened by 6 bases and J by 1 base, with 13 bases between the two germline ends. The CDR3 region is CASREILRSGNTIYF. As DNA, the CDR3 is TGTGCCAGCAGGGAAATCCTTCGGTCTGGAAACACCATATATTTT.

This clone was detected many times. V and J are TRBV9 and TRBJ2-2; 7 nucleotides agree with TRBD2. Trimming took 5 bases from V and 2 from J; bases not matched to a gene: 6. CDR3 length equals 15 residues. Germline V CDR1 and CDR2: SGDLS, YYNGEE. In DNA form, the CDR3 reads TGTGCCAGCAGTGGACCGGGACTAAACACCGGGGAGCTGTTTTTT. Amino acids: CASSGPGLNTGELFF.

This clone turned up a few times. The rearrangement links TRBV9 to TRBJ1-2; D is unclear. V lost 2 bases and J lost 2, with 10 bases in between. The CDR3 has 14 amino acids. Germline CDR1 is SGDLS and CDR2 is YYNGEE. The chain's CDR3 is CASSVSGLNYGYTF. CDR3 sequence (DNA): TGTGCCAGCAGCGTGTCAGGTCTAAACTATGGCTACACCTTC.

CDR3 amino acids: CASSYGDSHYGYTF. The CDR3 DNA is TGTGCCAGCAGTTACGGCGACAGTCATTATGGCTACACCTTC. The V call is TRBV6-6, the J call TRBJ1-2; D perhaps matches TRBD1 (5 bases). The V end lost 2 bases, the J end lost 5 bases, and 12 bases lay between the germline ends. This CDR3 spans 14 amino acids. CDR1 and CDR2 (germline): MNHNY, SVGAGI (reference sequence).

The chain joins TRBV18 to TRBJ2-4; D perhaps matches TRBD1 (6 bases). Germline-derived CDR1 and CDR2 are KGHSH and LQKENI. The ends were cut back, 3 bases at V and 4 bases at J, with 10 bases in the middle. The CDR3 length is 14 residues. CDR3 sequence (DNA): TGTGCCAGCTCACCGGACAGACCAAAAAACATTCAGTACTTC. It codes for CASSPDRPKNIQYF.

The genes are TRBV11-2 and TRBJ1-2, with TRBD1 matching 7 bases. Trimming removed 5 bases from V and 0 bases from J; junction bases left unmatched: 6. CDR3 length equals 15 residues. From germline, CDR1 is SGHAT and CDR2 FQNNGV. The CDR3 region has the DNA TGTGCCAGCAGCGATCGGGACAGTGCTAACTATGGCTACACCTTC. This sequence encodes CASSDRDSANYGYTF.

This chain joins TRBV9 and TRBJ2-2, with 7 bases that match TRBD2. The trim removed 4 bases at V and 4 bases at J, leaving 10 bases unmatched. The V gene's germline CDR1 is SGDLS and CDR2 YYNGEE. CDR3 length: 16 amino acids. CDR3 sequence reads: CASSPNRGDGTGELFF. The DNA of the CDR3 is TGTGCCAGCAGCCCCAACCGGGGGGACGGCACCGGGGAGCTGTTTTTT.

This clone has a single count. One end of the junction fails to match germline, which may point to a read error. The rearrangement uses TRBV27 and TRBJ1-1; maybe TRBD1 (5 bases). The CDR3 consists of 13 residues. The V gene's germline CDR1 is MNHEY and CDR2 SMNVEV (reference sequence). The CDR3 protein is CASRDILKTEAFF. The DNA for the CDR3 is TGTGCCAGCAGGGACATCCTGAAGACTGAAGCTTTCTTT.

The V call is TRBV7-9, the J call TRBJ2-7; 10 bases are a match to TRBD1. CDR3 size: 15 residues. Germline lookup yields CDR1 SEHNR and CDR2 FQNEAQ (reference sequence). The V segment lost 3 bases and the J segment 6 bases; nucleotides outside the gene matches: 8. DNA of the CDR3: TGTGCCAGCAGCTTCCGGGACAGGGGATCTCTCGAGCAGTACTTC. It codes for CASSFRDRGSLEQYF.

V and J are TRBV18 and TRBJ2-7, with a weak D call TRBD2 (5 bases). CDR1 is KGHSH and CDR2 is LQKENI in the germline V gene. Trimming took off 3 bases at V and 10 bases at J, with 13 bases between the two ends. CDR3 length: 12 residues. The CDR3, as DNA: TGTGCCAGCTCACCTACCGGGGAGATTCAGTACTTC. Its translation: CASSPTGEIQYF.

The chain uses TRBV28 and TRBJ2-1, with D perhaps TRBD1 (5 bases). The V end lost 6 bases, the J end lost 10 bases, and 19 bases lay between the germline ends. This CDR3 comprises 14 residues. Germline V gene lookup returns CDR1 MDHEN and CDR2 SYDVKM. CDR3 protein: CASSRARASYEQFF. The CDR3 DNA reads TGTGCCAGCAGCCGAGCCAGGGCGTCTTACGAGCAGTTCTTC.

The chain carries TRBV5-1 and TRBJ2-5; D may be TRBD2 (7 bases). The V gene lost 4 bases and the J gene lost 1 base, with 11 bases spanning the gap. Germline V gene data show CDR1 as SGHRS and CDR2 as YFSETQ. This CDR3 is built from 14 residues. This CDR3 reads CASSGGALQETQYF. CDR3 DNA: TGCGCCAGCAGCGGGGGGGCGCTCCAAGAGACCCAGTACTTC.

The chain links TRBV6-5 to TRBJ2-7; the match to TRBD2 covers 12 bases. The CDR3 length is 15 residues. V trimming: 5 bases; J trimming: 1 base; junction bases outside the gene matches: 3. Germline V CDR1 and CDR2: MNHEY, SVGAGI. The CDR3 reads CASSSTSGGSYEQYF. In DNA form, the CDR3 reads TGTGCCAGCAGTAGTACTAGCGGGGGGTCCTACGAGCAGTACTTC.